These 21 T cell receptor beta chains were sequenced from one sample in a study of shared clonotypes between healthy human individuals. The assay was immunoSEQ multiplex PCR, and TCRdb's table has in-frame clones only and misses some. The sample lists under 2.5 million clones, around 90% seen once, with more than 0.35% in the top ten. Input material: naive CD4+ T cells from PBMCs. The subset here: CD45RA+ positively selected. These TCRs come from a man aged 18-30 years in good health. Some clones in this sample may be carry-over from other donors' samples.

This clone was detected once. The J gene is TRBJ1-2, the V gene TRBV7-2, with D perhaps matching TRBD1 (5 bases). This CDR3 region has 16 residues. The V end was cut by 7 bases, the J end by 6 bases, with 24 bases between. Germline V gene data show CDR1 as SGHTA and CDR2 as FQGNSA. The CDR3 coding sequence is TGTGCCAGCAAATCCTTTAGCGGGACTCCGGTCGATGGCTACACCTTC. This sequence encodes CASKSFSGTPVDGYTF. The full variable domain, in which reference TRBV7-2 and TRBJ1-2 provide the parts outside the CDR3, is GAGVSQSPSNKVTEKGKDVELRCDPISGHTALYWYRQSLGQGLEFLIYFQGNSAPDKSGLPSDRFSAERTGGSVSTLTIQRTQQEDSAVYLCASKSFSGTPVDGYTFGSGTRLTVV.

This chain uses TRBV18 with TRBJ2-7, with 8 bases matching TRBD1. The CDR3 has 16 residues. Trimming cost V 0 bases and J 5 bases; bases outside gene matches: 9. Germline V CDR1 and CDR2: KGHSH, LQKENI. CDR3 region: CASSPPRQGAYHEQYF. The CDR3 DNA reads as TGTGCCAGCTCACCACCCCGGCAGGGGGCTTACCACGAGCAGTACTTC. Full variable domain (rest looked up from reference TRBV18 and TRBJ2-7): NAGVMQNPRHLVRRRGQEARLRCSPMKGHSHVYWYRQLPEEGLKFMVYLQKENIIDESGMPKERFSAEFPKEGPSILRIQQVVRGDSAAYFCASSPPRQGAYHEQYFGPGTRLTVT.

V and J are TRBV6-6 and TRBJ1-1; D call uncertain. The ends were cut back, 5 bases at V and 4 bases at J, with 14 bases in the middle. The germline CDR1 and CDR2 sequences are MNHNY and SVGAGI (reference sequence). The CDR3 extends over 14 amino acids. CDR3: CASSLRTDFTEAFF. CDR3 nucleotides: TGTGCCAGCAGTCTCCGGACCGATTTCACTGAAGCTTTCTTT.

This chain links TRBV5-1 with TRBJ1-3, with D uncertain. Germline CDR1 and CDR2: SGHRS and YFSETQ. With 6 bases removed from V and 3 bases from J, the gap between germline ends came to 4 bases. The CDR3 loop spans 11 amino acids. For the CDR3, the DNA is TGCGCCAGCATGGATGGAAACACCATATATTTT. The encoded protein is CASMDGNTIYF.

V and J are TRBV4-3 and TRBJ2-7; D is perhaps TRBD1 (6 bases). Looked up from germline, CDR1 is LGHNA and CDR2 is YSLEER. V lost 4 bases and J lost 5, with 15 bases in between. The CDR3 has 14 amino acids. The CDR3, as DNA: TGCGCCAGCAGCCGCAGAACAGGGATTGACGAGCAGTACTTC. It translates to CASSRRTGIDEQYF.

On this clone itself: The sample contains more than one DNA sequence encoding this CDR3. The rearrangement joins TRBV5-1 to TRBJ1-1; the D gene is possibly TRBD1 (5 bases). CDR3 length: 14 residues. Germline-derived CDR1 and CDR2 are SGHRS and YFSETQ. V lost 1 base, J lost 4 bases, and 11 bases lay in between. As DNA, the CDR3 is TGCGCCAGCAGCTTGCAGGGTATAAGCACTGAAGCTTTCTTT. Translated: CASSLQGISTEAFF.

This rearrangement joins TRBV4-1 to TRBJ1-2; D might be TRBD1 (5 bases). CDR3 length equals 13 residues. Germline V lookup: CDR1 MGHRA, CDR2 YSYEKL. Between the trimmed V and J ends, which lost 0 bases and 6 bases, there was a span of 8 bases. The CDR3 protein is CASSQEWGDGYTF. The CDR3 DNA reads as TGCGCCAGCAGCCAAGAATGGGGGGATGGCTACACCTTC.

CDR3 in amino acids: CATGTSGTQETQYF. CDR3 coding DNA: TGCGCCACCGGGACTAGCGGGACCCAAGAGACCCAGTACTTC. The chain has TRBV5-1 and TRBJ2-5, with TRBD2 identical over 13 bases. The V gene end was trimmed by 9 bases and the J gene end by 1 base; junction bases not matched to a gene: 3. This CDR3 contains 14 residues. In germline, CDR1 is SGHRS, CDR2 YFSETQ.

The chain couples TRBV6-6 to TRBJ1-1, with D unresolved. The CDR3 covers 15 residues. Germline-derived CDR1 and CDR2 are MNHNY and SVGAGI (reference sequence). Trimming shortened V by 0 bases and J by 5 bases, and 13 bases separated the two germline ends. In DNA form, the CDR3 reads TGTGCCAGCAGTTACTCGAATATACTCCTAACTGAAGCTTTCTTT. This encodes CASSYSNILLTEAFF.

The V and J genes are TRBV4-2 and TRBJ1-4, with unresolved D. The CDR3 consists of 14 residues. V was clipped by 3 bases and J by 8 bases, with 13 bases between them. Germline V lookup: CDR1 LGHNA, CDR2 YNFKEQ. The DNA of the CDR3 is TGTGCCAGCAGCCAGGGTTGGGCACAAGAAAAACTGTTTTTT. Protein sequence: CASSQGWAQEKLFF.

The chain recombines TRBV30 with TRBJ1-1; D unresolved. The CDR3 runs 13 residues. Germline CDR1 reads GTSNPN; CDR2 reads SVGIG (reference sequence). Trimming removed 2 bases from V and 6 bases from J, with 13 bases in between. The CDR3 region is CAWSPLPGAEAFF. CDR3 in DNA: TGTGCCTGGAGTCCTCTCCCGGGCGCTGAAGCTTTCTTT. The variable domain in full, with the rest retrieved from reference TRBV30 and TRBJ1-1, is SQTIHQWPATLVQPVGSPLSLECTVEGTSNPNLYWYRQAAGRGLQLLFYSVGIGQISSEVPQNLSASRPQDRQFILSSKKLLLSDSGFYLCAWSPLPGAEAFFGQGTRLTVV.

The CDR3 coding sequence is TGTGCCAGCAGCCCCGTCGGGGCATACGAGCAGTACTTC. Amino acids: CASSPVGAYEQYF. The chain combines TRBV7-6 with TRBJ2-7; D tentatively reads TRBD1 or TRBD2 (5 bases each). Germline CDR1 reads SGHVS; CDR2 reads FNYEAQ. Trimming pared 5 bases from V and 4 bases from J, leaving 12 bases between. The CDR3 contains 13 residues. Full variable domain (rest looked up from reference TRBV7-6 and TRBJ2-7): GAGVSQSPRYKVTKRGQDVALRCDPISGHVSLYWYRQALGQGPEFLTYFNYEAQQDKSGLPNDRFSAERPEGSISTLTIQRTEQRDSAMYRCASSPVGAYEQYFGPGTRLTVT.

The chain employs TRBV18 and TRBJ1-1; D unresolved. CDR3 length equals 14 residues. Looked up from germline, CDR1 is KGHSH and CDR2 is LQKENI. V was pared by 5 bases and J by 0 bases, with 10 bases between. The CDR3 DNA reads as TGTGCCAGCTCAGTCAATCCTCTGAACACTGAAGCTTTCTTT. Amino acid sequence: CASSVNPLNTEAFF.

The chain couples TRBV4-2 to TRBJ1-2; D remains unclear. V lost 8 bases to trimming and J lost 6 bases, with 16 bases between them. The CDR3 has 13 residues. Germline loops: CDR1 LGHNA, CDR2 YNFKEQ. CDR3 sequence: CASGVGVYDGYTF. DNA for the CDR3: TGTGCCAGCGGGGTTGGGGTCTACGATGGCTACACCTTC.

About this clone: This specimen includes other DNA sequences encoding the same CDR3. This chain links TRBV5-1 with TRBJ2-5; 9 bases are shared with TRBD2. CDR1 is SGHRS and CDR2 is YFSETQ in the germline V gene. This CDR3 contains 14 residues. V gave up 5 bases and J gave up 4 bases; unmatched junction bases: 6. The CDR3 bases are TGCGCCAGCAGTGCGGGAGGGGTGGGAGAGACCCAGTACTTC. This codes for CASSAGGVGETQYF. Using reference TRBV5-1 and TRBJ2-5 for the parts outside the CDR3, the full variable domain is KAGVTQTPRYLIKTRGQQVTLSCSPISGHRSVSWYQQTPGQGLQFLFEYFSETQRNKGNFPGRFSGRQFSNSRSEMNVSTLELGDSALYLCASSAGGVGETQYFGPGTRLLVL.

This chain joins TRBV7-2 and TRBJ1-4, with no clear D. With 1 base removed from V and 8 bases from J, the gap between germline ends came to 11 bases. CDR3 length: 14 amino acids. CDR1 is SGHTA, CDR2 FQGNSA, per germline. The CDR3: CASSLGWMQEKLFF. The CDR3 nucleotides read TGTGCCAGCAGCTTAGGTTGGATGCAAGAAAAACTGTTTTTT. The entire variable domain, with the rest obtained from reference TRBV7-2 and TRBJ1-4, is as follows: GAGVSQSPSNKVTEKGKDVELRCDPISGHTALYWYRQSLGQGLEFLIYFQGNSAPDKSGLPSDRFSAERTGGSVSTLTIQRTQQEDSAVYLCASSLGWMQEKLFFGSGTQLSVL.

V usage is TRBV19 and J usage is TRBJ1-1, with D possibly TRBD1 on 6 matching bases. The CDR3 contains 14 residues. Trimming cost V 4 bases and J 3 bases, with 12 bases left between them. Germline CDR1 and CDR2: LNHDA and SQIVND (reference sequence). The CDR3 loop is CASSRAGADTEAFF. CDR3 bases: TGTGCCAGTAGTAGAGCGGGGGCGGACACTGAAGCTTTCTTT.

The V and J genes are TRBV7-9 and TRBJ2-7; 8 nucleotides agree with TRBD1. The CDR3 is 14 residues long. Germline V CDR1 and CDR2: SEHNR, FQNEAQ (reference sequence). V dropped 5 bases and J dropped 4; count of bases not matched to a gene: 7. The CDR3 DNA reads TGTGCCAGCAGCCGGACAGGGAATGGGTACGAGCAGTACTTC. This gives the protein CASSRTGNGYEQYF. Supplemented by reference TRBV7-9 and TRBJ2-7, the full variable domain reads DTGVSQNPRHKITKRGQNVTFRCDPISEHNRLYWYRQTLGQGPEFLTYFQNEAQLEKSRLLSDRFSAERPKGSFSTLEIQRTEQGDSAMYLCASSRTGNGYEQYFGPGTRLTVT.

This chain connects TRBV2 to TRBJ1-1, with D hard to call. Trimming removed 7 bases from V and 9 bases from J, with 18 bases in between. Looked up from germline, CDR1 is SNHLY and CDR2 is FYNNEI. The length of the CDR3 is 13 residues. DNA of the CDR3: TGTGCCAGCAATGTCCTCACGTCGGAACAAGCTTTCTTT. Translating it yields CASNVLTSEQAFF.

The genes are TRBV4-3 and TRBJ1-4; 7 bases are a match to TRBD1. The CDR3 has 14 amino acids. Trimming took 1 base from V and 7 from J; bases not matched to a gene: 3. Germline V gene sequence: CDR1 LGHNA, CDR2 YSLEER. The CDR3 sequence: CASSQVNRGEKLFF. The CDR3 nucleotides read TGCGCCAGCAGCCAAGTCAACAGGGGTGAAAAACTGTTTTTT.

The chain combines TRBV2 with TRBJ1-2, with TRBD1 as a possible D gene (6 bases). The V and J ends lost 4 bases and 4 bases respectively, with 25 bases between them. Germline loops: CDR1 SNHLY, CDR2 FYNNEI. The CDR3 length is 18 residues. Here the CDR3 DNA reads TGTGCCAGCAGTGCTGATCCGCCAGGGGTTACGTGGGGCTATGGCTACACCTTC. It specifies CASSADPPGVTWGYGYTF.